This T cell receptor beta chain is drawn from a study of T-cell memory formation after mild COVID-19. General study results and limits: Certain responding clones were present in pre-infection memory, suggesting participation of cross-reactive memory. Confirmation of SARS-CoV-2 specificity was lacking for second-wave clones peaking day 37. Contracting clones, day 15 to 85, had balanced CD4/CD8, and later expanders favored CD4+.

TCRdb redid the calling of the 5' RACE reads with MiXCR, one entry per CDR3 protein. The sample lists a few hundred thousand distinct CDR3 sequences; approximately 21% were seen once. From germline, CDR1 is SGDLS and CDR2 YYNGEE. CDR3 length equals 16 residues. Between the trimmed V and J ends, which lost 4 bases and 3 bases, there was a span of 14 bases. In its sample, this clonotype was seen many times. Its antigen is still unknown. This sequence joins TRBV9 and TRBJ1-6; no clear D. Sequenced material: PBMCs or a T cell subset sorted from them (not recorded which). The TCR was taken from an adult woman who had mild COVID-19 (a few samples of this study predate the infection). Cell type and time point are not known. As DNA, the CDR3 is TGTGCCAGCAGCCCGAGGGCAGCCGACTATAATTCACCCCTCCACTTT. Its translation: CASSPRAADYNSPLHF.